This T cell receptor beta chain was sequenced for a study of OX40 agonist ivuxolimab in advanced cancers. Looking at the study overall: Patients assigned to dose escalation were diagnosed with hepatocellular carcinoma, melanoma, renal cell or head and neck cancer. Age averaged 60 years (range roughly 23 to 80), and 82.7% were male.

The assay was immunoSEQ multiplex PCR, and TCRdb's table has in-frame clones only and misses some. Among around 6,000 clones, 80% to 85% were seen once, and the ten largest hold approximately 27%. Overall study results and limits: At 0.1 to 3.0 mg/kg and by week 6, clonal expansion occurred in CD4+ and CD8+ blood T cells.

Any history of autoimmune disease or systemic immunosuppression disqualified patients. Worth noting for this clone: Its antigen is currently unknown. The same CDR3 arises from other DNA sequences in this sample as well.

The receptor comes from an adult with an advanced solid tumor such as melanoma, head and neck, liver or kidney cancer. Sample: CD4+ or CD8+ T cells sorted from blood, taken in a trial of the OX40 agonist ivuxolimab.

CDR3 residues: CASSPSLAGGETQYF. CDR3 nucleotides: TGTGCCAGCAGCCCCTCGCTAGCCGGGGGCGAGACCCAGTACTTC. The rearrangement links TRBV7-3 to TRBJ2-5; D may match TRBD1 or TRBD2 (6 bases each). Looked up from germline, CDR1 is SGHTA and CDR2 is FQGTGA. The CDR3 spans 15 residues. Trimming stripped 5 bases from V and 5 bases from J, with 18 bases between.